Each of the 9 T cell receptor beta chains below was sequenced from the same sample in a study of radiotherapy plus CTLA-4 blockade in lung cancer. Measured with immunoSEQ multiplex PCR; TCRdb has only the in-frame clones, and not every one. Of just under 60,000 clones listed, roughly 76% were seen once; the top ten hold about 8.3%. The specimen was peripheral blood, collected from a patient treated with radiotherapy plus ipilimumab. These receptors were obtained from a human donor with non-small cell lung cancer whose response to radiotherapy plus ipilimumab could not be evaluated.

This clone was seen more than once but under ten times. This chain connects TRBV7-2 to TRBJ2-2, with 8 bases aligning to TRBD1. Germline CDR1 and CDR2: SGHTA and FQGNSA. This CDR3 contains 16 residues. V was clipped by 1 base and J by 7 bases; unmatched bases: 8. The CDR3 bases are TGTGCCAGCAGCTTAGGCGGCAGGGGGCAAGGCGGGGAGCTGTTTTTT. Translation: CASSLGGRGQGGELFF.

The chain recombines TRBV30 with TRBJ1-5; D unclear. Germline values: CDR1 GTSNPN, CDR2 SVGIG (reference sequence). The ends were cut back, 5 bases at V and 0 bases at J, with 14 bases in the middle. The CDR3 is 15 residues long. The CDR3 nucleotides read TGTGCCTGGGAGTCCGGGGTCGGTAGCAATCAGCCCCAGCATTTT. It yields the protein CAWESGVGSNQPQHF.

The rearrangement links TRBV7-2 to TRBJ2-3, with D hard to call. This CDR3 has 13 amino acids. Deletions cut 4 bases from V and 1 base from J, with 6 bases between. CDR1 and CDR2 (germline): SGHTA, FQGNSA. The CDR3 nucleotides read TGTGCCAGCAGCTCCGGAGGCACAGATACGCAGTATTTT. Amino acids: CASSSGGTDTQYF.

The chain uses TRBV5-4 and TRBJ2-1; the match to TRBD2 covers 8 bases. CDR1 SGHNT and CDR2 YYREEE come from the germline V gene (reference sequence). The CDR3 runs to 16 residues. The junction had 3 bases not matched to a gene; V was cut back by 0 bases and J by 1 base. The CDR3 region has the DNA TGTGCCAGCAGCTTGGAACTAGCGGCTTCCTACAATGAGCAGTTCTTC. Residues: CASSLELAASYNEQFF.

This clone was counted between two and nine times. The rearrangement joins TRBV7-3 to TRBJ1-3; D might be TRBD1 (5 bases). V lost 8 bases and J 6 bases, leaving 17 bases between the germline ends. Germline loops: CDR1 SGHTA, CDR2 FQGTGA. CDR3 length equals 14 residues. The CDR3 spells CASGEGGAINTIYF. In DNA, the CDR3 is TGTGCCAGCGGCGAGGGAGGGGCGATAAACACCATATATTTT.

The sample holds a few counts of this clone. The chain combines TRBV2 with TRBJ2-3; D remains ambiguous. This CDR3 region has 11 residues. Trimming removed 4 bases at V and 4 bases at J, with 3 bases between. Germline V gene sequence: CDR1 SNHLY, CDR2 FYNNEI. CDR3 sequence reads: CASSGPDTQYF. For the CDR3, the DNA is TGTGCCAGCAGTGGGCCAGATACGCAGTATTTT.

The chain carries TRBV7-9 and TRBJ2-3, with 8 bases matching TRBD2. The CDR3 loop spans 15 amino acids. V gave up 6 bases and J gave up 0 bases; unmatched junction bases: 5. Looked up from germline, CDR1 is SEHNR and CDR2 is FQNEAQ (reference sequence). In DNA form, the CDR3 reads TGTGCCAGCAGTTCCGGGAGGGATAGCACAGATACGCAGTATTTT. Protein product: CASSSGRDSTDTQYF.

The CDR3 region is CASSTPRSGRGDEQFF. CDR3 sequence (DNA): TGTGCCAGCAGCACCCCGCGTAGCGGGAGGGGAGATGAGCAGTTCTTC. V gene TRBV7-9 combines with J gene TRBJ2-1, with TRBD2 matching over 11 bases. The CDR3 sequence is 16 residues long. V lost 5 bases and J lost 8; bases outside the gene matches: 11. Per germline, CDR1 SEHNR and CDR2 FQNEAQ (reference sequence).

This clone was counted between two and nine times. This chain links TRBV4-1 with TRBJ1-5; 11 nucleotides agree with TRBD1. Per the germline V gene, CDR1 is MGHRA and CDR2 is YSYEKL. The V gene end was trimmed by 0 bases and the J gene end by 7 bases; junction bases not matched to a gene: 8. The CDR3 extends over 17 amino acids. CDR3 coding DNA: TGCGCCAGCAGCCAAGAAGGGACAGGGGGTCTTGGGCAGCCCCAGCATTTT. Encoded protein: CASSQEGTGGLGQPQHF.